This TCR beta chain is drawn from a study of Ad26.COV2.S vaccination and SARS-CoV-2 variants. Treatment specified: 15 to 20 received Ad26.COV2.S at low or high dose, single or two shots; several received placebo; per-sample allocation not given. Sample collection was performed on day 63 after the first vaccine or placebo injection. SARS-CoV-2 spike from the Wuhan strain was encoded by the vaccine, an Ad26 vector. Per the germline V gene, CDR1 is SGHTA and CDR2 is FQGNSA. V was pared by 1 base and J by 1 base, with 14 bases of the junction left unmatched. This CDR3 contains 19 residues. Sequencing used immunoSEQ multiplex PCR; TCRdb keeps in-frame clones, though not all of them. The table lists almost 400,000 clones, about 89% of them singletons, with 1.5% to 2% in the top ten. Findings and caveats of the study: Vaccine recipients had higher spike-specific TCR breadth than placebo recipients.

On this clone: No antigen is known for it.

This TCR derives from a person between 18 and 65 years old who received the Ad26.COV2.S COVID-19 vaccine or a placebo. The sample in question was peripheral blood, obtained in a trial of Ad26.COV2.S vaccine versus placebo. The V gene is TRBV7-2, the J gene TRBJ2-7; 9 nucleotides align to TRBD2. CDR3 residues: CASSLVGGRAPTTSYEQYF. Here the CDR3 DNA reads TGTGCCAGCAGCTTAGTGGGCGGGAGGGCCCCCACCACATCCTACGAGCAGTACTTC.